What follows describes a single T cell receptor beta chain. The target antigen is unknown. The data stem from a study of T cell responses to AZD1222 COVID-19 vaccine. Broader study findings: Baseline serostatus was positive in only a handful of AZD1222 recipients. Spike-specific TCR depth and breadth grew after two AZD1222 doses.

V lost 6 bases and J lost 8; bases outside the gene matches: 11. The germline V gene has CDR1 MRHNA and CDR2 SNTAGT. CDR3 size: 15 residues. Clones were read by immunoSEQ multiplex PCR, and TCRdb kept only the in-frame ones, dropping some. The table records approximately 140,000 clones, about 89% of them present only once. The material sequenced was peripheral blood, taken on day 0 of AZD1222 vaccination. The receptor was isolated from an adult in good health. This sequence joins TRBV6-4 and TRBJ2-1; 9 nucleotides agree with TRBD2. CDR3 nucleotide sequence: TGTGCCAGCAGCCAGGAAGCGGGAGGAGTAGATGAGCAGTTCTTC. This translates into CASSQEAGGVDEQFF.